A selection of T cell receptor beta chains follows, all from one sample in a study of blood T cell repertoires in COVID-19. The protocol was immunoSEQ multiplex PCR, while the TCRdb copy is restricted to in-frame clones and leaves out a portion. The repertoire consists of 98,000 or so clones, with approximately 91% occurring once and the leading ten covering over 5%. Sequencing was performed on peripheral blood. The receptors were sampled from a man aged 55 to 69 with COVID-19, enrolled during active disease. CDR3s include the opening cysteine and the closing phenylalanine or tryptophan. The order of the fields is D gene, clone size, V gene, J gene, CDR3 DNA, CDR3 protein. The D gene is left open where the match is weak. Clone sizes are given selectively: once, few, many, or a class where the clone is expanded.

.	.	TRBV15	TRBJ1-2	TGTGCCACCAGCAGAGAGGACAGATACTATGGCTACACCTTC	CATSREDRYYGYTF
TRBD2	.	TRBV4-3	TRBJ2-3	TGCGCCAGCAGCCAAGGCGGGAGAAGAGATACGCAGTATTTT	CASSQGGRRDTQYF
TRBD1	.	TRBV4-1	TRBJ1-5	TGCGCCAGCAGCCGGAGACAGGGGCAAAATCAGCCCCAGCATTTT	CASSRRQGQNQPQHF
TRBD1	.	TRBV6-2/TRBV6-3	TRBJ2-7	TGTGCCAGCAGTGATAGACAGGGGCGAACCTACGAGCAGTACTTC	CASSDRQGRTYEQYF
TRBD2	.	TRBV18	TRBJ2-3	TGTGCCAGCTCCCTTGGAATAGCGGGTCACACAGATACGCAGTATTTT	CASSLGIAGHTDTQYF
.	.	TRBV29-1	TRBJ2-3	TGCAGCGTTGAAGAAGGTCCGCGGGGCACAGATACGCAGTATTTT	CSVEEGPRGTDTQYF
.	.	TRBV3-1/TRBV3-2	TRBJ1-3	TGTGCCAGCAGCCCCTATTCACACACCATATATTTT	CASSPYSHTIYF
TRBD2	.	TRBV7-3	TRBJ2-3	TGTGCCAGCAGCTTAGGTCCGGGGTTCGGTGCGGGAGGGCCAGATACGCAGTATTTT	CASSLGPGFGAGGPDTQYF
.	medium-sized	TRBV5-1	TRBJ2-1	TGCGCCAGCAGCTTGGCCAACGGTGAGCAGTTCTTC	CASSLANGEQFF
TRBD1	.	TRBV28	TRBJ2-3	TGTGCCAGCACCTCACCGGGACAGGGACCAGATACGCAGTATTTT	CASTSPGQGPDTQYF
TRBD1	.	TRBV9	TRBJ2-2	TGTGCCAGCAGCGTAGTAGGGACAGGGAGTCACACCGGGGAGCTGTTTTTT	CASSVVGTGSHTGELFF
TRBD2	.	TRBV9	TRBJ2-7	TGTGCCAGCAGCGTAGGGGCTGGGACTAGCGGGATGGCGGAGCAGTACTTC	CASSVGAGTSGMAEQYF
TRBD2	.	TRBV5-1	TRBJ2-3	TGCGCCAGCAGCGGCGGGACTAGCGGGACCACAGATACGCAGTATTTT	CASSGGTSGTTDTQYF
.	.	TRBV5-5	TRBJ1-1	TGTGCCAGCGCTTGGCAGTCGAACACTGAAGCTTTCTTT	CASAWQSNTEAFF
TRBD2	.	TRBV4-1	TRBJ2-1	TGCGCCAGCAGCCAAGAACGTCTGAAACTAGCGGGAGGAACTTACAATGAGCAGTTCTTC	CASSQERLKLAGGTYNEQFF
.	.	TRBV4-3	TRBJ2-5	TGCGCCAGCAGCCAAGTCGTGAGAGAGACCCAGTACTTC	CASSQVVRETQYF
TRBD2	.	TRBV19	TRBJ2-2	TGTGCCAGTGCCCGGGAGGGGCGCGGCGGGGAGCTGTTTTTT	CASAREGRGGELFF
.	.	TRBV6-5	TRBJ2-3	TGTGCCAGCAGGAGCCCAGGGTGGGGTACAGATACGCAGTATTTT	CASRSPGWGTDTQYF
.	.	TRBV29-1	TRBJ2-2	TGCAGCGTTGGCAGACAGGACACCGGGGAGCTGTTTTTT	CSVGRQDTGELFF
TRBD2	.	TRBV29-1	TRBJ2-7	TGCAGCGTTGAAGTTCCGGGGGGCGAGCAGTACTTC	CSVEVPGGEQYF
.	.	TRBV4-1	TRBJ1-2	TGCGCCAGCAGCCAAGAATACGGTAGTGGCTACACCTTC	CASSQEYGSGYTF
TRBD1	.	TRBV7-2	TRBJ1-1	TGTGCCAGCAGCCCCCGGACAGGGGAAATGAACACTGAAGCTTTCTTT	CASSPRTGEMNTEAFF
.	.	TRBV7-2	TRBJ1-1	TGTGCCAGCAGCTTAGAACTAAACACTGAAGCTTTCTTT	CASSLELNTEAFF
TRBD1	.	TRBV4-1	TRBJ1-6	TGCGCCAGCAGCCAAGGCTTCTTAAGGGGGACAGGGGGCGCGGTGGCAAATTCACCCCTCCACTTT	CASSQGFLRGTGGAVANSPLHF
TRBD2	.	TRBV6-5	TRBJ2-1	TGTGCCAGCGCCGGGACTAGCGGGAGCTACAATGAGCAGTTCTTC	CASAGTSGSYNEQFF
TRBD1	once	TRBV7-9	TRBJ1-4	TGTGCCAGCAGCTCCTGGACAGGGGGAAATGAAAAACTGTTTTTT	CASSSWTGGNEKLFF
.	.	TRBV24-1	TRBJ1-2	TGTGCCACCAGTCCCGACAGCCGCTATGGCTACACCTTC	CATSPDSRYGYTF
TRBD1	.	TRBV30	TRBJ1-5	TGTGCCGCCCGGACAGGGGGCAATCAGCCCCAGCATTTT	CAARTGGNQPQHF
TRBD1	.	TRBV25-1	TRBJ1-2	TGTGCCAGCAGTGATCGGACAGGCCCGGCTGGCTACACCTTC	CASSDRTGPAGYTF
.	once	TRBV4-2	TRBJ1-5	TGTGCCAGCAGCCAAGATCCCCAGGAGGGTCGGAGCAATCAGCCCCAGCATTTT	CASSQDPQEGRSNQPQHF
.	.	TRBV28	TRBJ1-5	TGTGCCAGCAGGGAGGGAGGGGTCCCTCGATTTGGTAATCAGCCCCAGCATTTT	CASREGGVPRFGNQPQHF
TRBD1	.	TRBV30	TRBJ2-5	TGTGCCTGGACCTCGACAGGGGGAGGGGGGGAGACCCAGTACTTC	CAWTSTGGGGETQYF
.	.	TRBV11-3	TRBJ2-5	TGTGCCAGCAGCTTTGGGACACGGGAGACCCAGTACTTC	CASSFGTRETQYF
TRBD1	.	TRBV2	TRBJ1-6	TGTGCCAGCAGTGTTAACAGGGGGGGGTTCAATTCACCCCTCCACTTT	CASSVNRGGFNSPLHF
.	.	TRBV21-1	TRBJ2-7	TGTGCCAGCAGCATGGGGACAGGGGACTACGAGCAGTACTTC	CASSMGTGDYEQYF
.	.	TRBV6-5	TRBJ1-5	TGTGCCAGCAGCCGGGACATGGCCCGGCCCCAGCATTTT	CASSRDMARPQHF
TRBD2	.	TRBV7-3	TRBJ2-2	TGTGCCAGCAGCTTAACCGCGGGAGGGCCGGAGTCAAGAACCGGGGAGCTGTTTTTT	CASSLTAGGPESRTGELFF
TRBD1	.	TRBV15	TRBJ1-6	TGTGCCACCAGCAGAAAACACAGGGGACCCTATAATTCACCCCTCCACTTT	CATSRKHRGPYNSPLHF
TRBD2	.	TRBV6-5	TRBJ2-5	TGTGCCAGCAGCTTAGCGGGAGATGTCGGAGAGACCCAGTACTTC	CASSLAGDVGETQYF
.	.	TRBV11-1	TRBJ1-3	TGTGCCAGCAGCCCGGGAGACACCATATATTTT	CASSPGDTIYF
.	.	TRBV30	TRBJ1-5	TGTGCCTGGAGCCCCGGGGATTCGGGCAATCAGCCCCAGCATTTT	CAWSPGDSGNQPQHF
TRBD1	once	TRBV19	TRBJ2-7	TGTGCCAGTAGTATACAGGACAGGGACTACGAGCAGTACTTC	CASSIQDRDYEQYF
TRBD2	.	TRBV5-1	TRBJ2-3	TGCGCCAGCAGCTTGGGACTAGCGGGAGGAGGGACAGATACGCAGTATTTT	CASSLGLAGGGTDTQYF
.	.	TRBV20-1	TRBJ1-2	TGCAGTGCTAGTCTGCCAGTTTCATCTAACTATGGCTACACCTTC	CSASLPVSSNYGYTF
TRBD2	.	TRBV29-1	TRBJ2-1	TGCGGGACTAGAAAGGACAATGAGCAGTTCTTC	CGTRKDNEQFF
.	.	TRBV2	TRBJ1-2	TGTGCCAGCACCCCAGGGGATAGCTATGGCTACACCTTC	CASTPGDSYGYTF
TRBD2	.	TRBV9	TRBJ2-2	TGTGCCAGCAGCACGACGAATCCGGGACTAGCGGTCGCGAACACCGGGGAGCTGTTTTTT	CASSTTNPGLAVANTGELFF
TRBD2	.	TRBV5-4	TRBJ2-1	TGTGCCAGCAGCTTGGTTGCGGGAGAATGGAATGAGCAGTTCTTC	CASSLVAGEWNEQFF
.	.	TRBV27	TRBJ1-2	TGTGCCAGCAGTTTATCCTCAGGGGCTGGCTACACCTTC	CASSLSSGAGYTF
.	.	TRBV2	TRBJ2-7	TGTGCCAGCAGGGCAGTCTACGAGCAGTACTTC	CASRAVYEQYF
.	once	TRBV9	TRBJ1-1	TGTGCCAGCAGCGTAGGGTTATGGGGGGGCGAAGCTTTCTTT	CASSVGLWGGEAFF
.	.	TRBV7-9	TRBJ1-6	TGTGCCAGCAGCTTCTCGAATTCACCCCTCCACTTT	CASSFSNSPLHF
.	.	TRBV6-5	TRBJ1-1	TGTGCCAGCAGTCTACTATACGGGGCTGAAGCTTTCTTT	CASSLLYGAEAFF
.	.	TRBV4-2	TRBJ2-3	TGTGCCAGCAGCCACCCCGGGTCTTCTAGCACAGATACGCAGTATTTT	CASSHPGSSSTDTQYF
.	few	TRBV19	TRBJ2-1	TGTGCCAGTAGTAGGAGCTCTCTCTCCTACAATGAGCAGTTCTTC	CASSRSSLSYNEQFF
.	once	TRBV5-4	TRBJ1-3	TGTGCCAGCAGCTTGGCGGCTGGAAACACCATATATTTT	CASSLAAGNTIYF
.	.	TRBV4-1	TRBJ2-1	TGCGCCAGCAGCCAAGCACAGGACAATGAGCAGTTCTTC	CASSQAQDNEQFF
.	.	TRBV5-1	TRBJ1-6	TGCGCCAGCAGCTTGGCCCAGGGGAATTCACCCCTCCACTTT	CASSLAQGNSPLHF
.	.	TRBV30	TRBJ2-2	TGTGCCTGGTCGGGGTACACCGGGGAGCTGTTTTTT	CAWSGYTGELFF
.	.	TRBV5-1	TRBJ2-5	TGCGCCAGCAGCTTTGGCGGGGCTTACCAAGAGACCCAGTACTTC	CASSFGGAYQETQYF